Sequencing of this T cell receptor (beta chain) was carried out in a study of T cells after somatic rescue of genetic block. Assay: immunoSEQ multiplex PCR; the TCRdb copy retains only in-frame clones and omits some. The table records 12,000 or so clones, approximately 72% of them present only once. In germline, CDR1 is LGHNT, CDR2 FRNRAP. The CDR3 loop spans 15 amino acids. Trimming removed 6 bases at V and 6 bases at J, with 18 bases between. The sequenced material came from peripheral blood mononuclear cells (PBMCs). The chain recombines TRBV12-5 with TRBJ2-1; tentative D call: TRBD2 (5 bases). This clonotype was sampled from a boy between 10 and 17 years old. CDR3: CASGSPLRAGNEQFF. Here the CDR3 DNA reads TGTGCTAGTGGCTCCCCCCTCCGGGCGGGCAATGAGCAGTTCTTC.